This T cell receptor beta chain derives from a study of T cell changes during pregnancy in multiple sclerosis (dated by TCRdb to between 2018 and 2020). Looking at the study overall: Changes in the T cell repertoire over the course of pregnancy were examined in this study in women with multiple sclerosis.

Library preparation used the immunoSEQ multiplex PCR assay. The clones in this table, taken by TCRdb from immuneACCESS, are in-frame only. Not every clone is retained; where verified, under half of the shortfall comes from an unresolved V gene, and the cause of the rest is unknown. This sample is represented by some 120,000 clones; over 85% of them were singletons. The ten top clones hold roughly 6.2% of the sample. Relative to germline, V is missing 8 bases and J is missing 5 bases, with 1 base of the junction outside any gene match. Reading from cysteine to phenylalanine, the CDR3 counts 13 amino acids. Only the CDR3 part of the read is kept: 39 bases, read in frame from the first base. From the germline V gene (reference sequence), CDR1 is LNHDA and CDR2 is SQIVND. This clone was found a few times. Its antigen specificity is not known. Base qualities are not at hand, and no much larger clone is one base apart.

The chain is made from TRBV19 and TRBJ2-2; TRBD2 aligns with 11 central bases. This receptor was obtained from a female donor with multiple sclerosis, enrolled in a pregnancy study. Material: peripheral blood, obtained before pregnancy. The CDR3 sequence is CASSSGGTGELFF. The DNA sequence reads TGTGCCAGTTCTAGCGGGGGGACCGGGGAGCTGTTTTTT.